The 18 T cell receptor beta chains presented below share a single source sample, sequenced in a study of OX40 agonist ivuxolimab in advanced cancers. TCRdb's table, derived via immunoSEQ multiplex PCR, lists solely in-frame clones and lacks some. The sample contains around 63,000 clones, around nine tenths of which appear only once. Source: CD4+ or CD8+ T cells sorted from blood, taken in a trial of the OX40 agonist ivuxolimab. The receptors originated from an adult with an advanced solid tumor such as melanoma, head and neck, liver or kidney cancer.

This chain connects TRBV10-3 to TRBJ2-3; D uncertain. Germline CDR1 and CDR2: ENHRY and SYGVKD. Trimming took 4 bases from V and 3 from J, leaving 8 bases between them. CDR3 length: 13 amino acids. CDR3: CAISVYLTDTQYF. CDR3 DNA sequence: TGTGCCATCAGTGTGTACTTGACAGATACGCAGTATTTT.

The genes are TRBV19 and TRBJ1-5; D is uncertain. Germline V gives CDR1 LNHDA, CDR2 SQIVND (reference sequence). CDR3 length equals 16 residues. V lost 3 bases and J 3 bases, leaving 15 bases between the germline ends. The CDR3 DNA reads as TGTGCCAGTAGTATGAGGATAGGGAATATCAATCAGCCCCAGCATTTT. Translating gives CASSMRIGNINQPQHF.

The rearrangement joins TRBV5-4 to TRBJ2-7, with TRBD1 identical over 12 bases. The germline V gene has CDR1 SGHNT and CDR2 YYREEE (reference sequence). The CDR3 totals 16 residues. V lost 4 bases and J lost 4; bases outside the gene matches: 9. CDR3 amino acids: CASSQVPGQGAYEQYF. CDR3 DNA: TGTGCCAGCAGCCAAGTACCGGGACAGGGGGCTTACGAGCAGTACTTC.

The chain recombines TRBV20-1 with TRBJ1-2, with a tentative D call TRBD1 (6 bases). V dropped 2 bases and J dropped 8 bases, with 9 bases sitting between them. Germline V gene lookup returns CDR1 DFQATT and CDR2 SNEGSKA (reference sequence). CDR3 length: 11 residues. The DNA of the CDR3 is TGCAGTGCTAGACCAGGGGTCGGCTACACCTTC. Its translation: CSARPGVGYTF.

The chain's CDR3 is CASSDNHEQFF. The CDR3 DNA reads TGCGCCAGCAGCGACAACCATGAGCAGTTCTTC. The V and J genes are TRBV5-1 and TRBJ2-1; D ambiguous. Germline CDR1 and CDR2: SGHRS and YFSETQ. The V and J ends lost 4 bases and 8 bases respectively, with 7 bases between them. The CDR3 consists of 11 residues. Supplemented by reference TRBV5-1 and TRBJ2-1, the full variable domain reads KAGVTQTPRYLIKTRGQQVTLSCSPISGHRSVSWYQQTPGQGLQFLFEYFSETQRNKGNFPGRFSGRQFSNSRSEMNVSTLELGDSALYLCASSDNHEQFFGPGTRLTVL.

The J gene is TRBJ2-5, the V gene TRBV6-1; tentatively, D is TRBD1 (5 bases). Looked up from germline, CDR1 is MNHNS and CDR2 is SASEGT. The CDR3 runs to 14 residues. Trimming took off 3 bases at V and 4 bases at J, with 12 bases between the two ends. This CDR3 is CASSDRVRGETQYF. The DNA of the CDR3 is TGTGCCAGCAGTGATAGGGTTAGGGGAGAGACCCAGTACTTC.

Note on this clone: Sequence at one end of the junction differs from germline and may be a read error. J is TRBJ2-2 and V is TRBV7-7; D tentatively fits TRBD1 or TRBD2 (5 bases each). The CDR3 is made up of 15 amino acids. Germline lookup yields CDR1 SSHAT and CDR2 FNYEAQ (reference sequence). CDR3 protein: CASSLGQRGTGELFF. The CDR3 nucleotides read TGTGCTAGCAGCTTAGGGCAGAGGGGAACCGGGGAGCTGTTTTTT.

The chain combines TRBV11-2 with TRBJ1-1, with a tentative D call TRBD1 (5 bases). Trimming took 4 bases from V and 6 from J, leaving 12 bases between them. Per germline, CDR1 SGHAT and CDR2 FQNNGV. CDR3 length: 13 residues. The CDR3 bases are TGTGCCAGCAGCTCGACGCAGGGCGCTGAAGCTTTCTTT. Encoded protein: CASSSTQGAEAFF.

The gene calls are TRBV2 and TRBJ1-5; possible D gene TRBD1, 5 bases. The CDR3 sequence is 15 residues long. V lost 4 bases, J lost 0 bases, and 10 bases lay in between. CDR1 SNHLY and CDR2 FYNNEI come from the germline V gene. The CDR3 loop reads CASSVIGASNQPQHF. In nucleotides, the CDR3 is TGTGCCAGCAGTGTTATAGGGGCTAGCAATCAGCCCCAGCATTTT.

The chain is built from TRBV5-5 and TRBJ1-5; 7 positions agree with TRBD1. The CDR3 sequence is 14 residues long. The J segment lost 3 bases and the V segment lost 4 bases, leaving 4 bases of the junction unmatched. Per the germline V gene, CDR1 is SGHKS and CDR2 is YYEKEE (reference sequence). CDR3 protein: CASSRTGANQPQHF. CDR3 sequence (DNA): TGTGCCAGCAGCCGCACAGGGGCCAATCAGCCCCAGCATTTT.

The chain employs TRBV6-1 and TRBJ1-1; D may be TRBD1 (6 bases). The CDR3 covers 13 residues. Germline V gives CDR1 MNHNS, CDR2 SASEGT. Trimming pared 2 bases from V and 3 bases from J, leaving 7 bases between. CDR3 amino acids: CASSERQDTEAFF. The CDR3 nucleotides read TGTGCCAGCAGTGAAAGACAGGACACTGAAGCTTTCTTT.

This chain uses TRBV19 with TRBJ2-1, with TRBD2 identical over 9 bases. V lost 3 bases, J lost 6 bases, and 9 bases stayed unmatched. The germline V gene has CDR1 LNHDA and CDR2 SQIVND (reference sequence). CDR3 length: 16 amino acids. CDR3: CASSIVLAGLSNEQFF. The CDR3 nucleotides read TGTGCCAGTAGTATTGTTCTAGCGGGGTTGTCCAATGAGCAGTTCTTC.

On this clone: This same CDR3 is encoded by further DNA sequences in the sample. This CDR3 is CAWRAGGPNTGELFF. The CDR3 DNA reads TGTGCCTGGAGGGCGGGGGGTCCGAACACCGGGGAGCTGTTTTTT. The chain joins TRBV30 to TRBJ2-2, with 8 bases lining up with TRBD2. From germline, CDR1 is GTSNPN and CDR2 SVGIG (reference sequence). The CDR3 contains 15 residues. Trimming removed 3 bases from V and 0 bases from J; junction bases left unmatched: 3.

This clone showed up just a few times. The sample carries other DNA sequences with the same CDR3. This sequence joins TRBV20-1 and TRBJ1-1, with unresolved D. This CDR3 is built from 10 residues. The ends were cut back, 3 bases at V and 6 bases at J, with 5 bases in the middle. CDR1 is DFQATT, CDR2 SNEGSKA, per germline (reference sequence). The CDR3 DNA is TGCAGTGCTAGCCGGGCTGAAGCTTTCTTT. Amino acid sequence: CSASRAEAFF.

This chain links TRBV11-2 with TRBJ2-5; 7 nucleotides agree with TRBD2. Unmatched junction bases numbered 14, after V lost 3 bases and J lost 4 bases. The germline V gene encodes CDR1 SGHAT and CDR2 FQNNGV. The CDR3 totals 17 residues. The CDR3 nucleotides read TGTGCCAGCAGCTTGGGGATCCAGCGGGGCCTGGGAGAGACCCAGTACTTC. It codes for CASSLGIQRGLGETQYF.

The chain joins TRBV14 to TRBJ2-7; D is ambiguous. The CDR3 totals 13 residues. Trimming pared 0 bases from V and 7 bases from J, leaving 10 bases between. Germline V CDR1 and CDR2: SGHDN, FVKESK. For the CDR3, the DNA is TGTGCCAGCAGCCAAGACCTCAGACGGGAGCAGTACTTC. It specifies CASSQDLRREQYF.

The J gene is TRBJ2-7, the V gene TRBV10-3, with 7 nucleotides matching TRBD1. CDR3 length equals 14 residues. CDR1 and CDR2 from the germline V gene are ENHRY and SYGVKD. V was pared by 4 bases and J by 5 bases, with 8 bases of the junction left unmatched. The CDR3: CAISGVTGYDEQYF. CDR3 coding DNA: TGTGCCATCAGTGGTGTGACAGGGTACGACGAGCAGTACTTC.

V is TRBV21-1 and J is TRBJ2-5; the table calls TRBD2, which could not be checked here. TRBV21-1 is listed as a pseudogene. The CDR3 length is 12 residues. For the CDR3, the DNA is TGTGCCAGCAGCTCCCGGGGGGAGACCCAGTACTTC. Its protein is CASSSRGETQYF.